The 18 T cell receptor beta chains below were found in one sample sequenced in a study of T cells after yellow fever vaccination. TCRdb analysed the 5' RACE reads with MiXCR anew, one entry per CDR3 protein. The table has 100,000 to 150,000 distinct CDR3 sequences, roughly 10% seen once. The sequences come from CD8+ T cells sorted from PBMCs, collected on the day of the yellow fever booster vaccination. The source is a man between 18 and 35 years old who received the YFV17D yellow fever vaccine.

This clonotype was detected ten times or more. The V call is TRBV3-1, the J call TRBJ2-7; the D gene is possibly TRBD2 (6 bases). Germline V gene lookup returns CDR1 LGHDT and CDR2 YNNKEL (reference sequence). The V end was cut by 4 bases, the J end by 4 bases, with 11 bases between. The CDR3 is 13 residues long. The CDR3 region is CASSLGGRYEQYF. The CDR3 bases are TGTGCCAGCAGCCTTGGGGGGAGGTACGAGCAGTACTTC.

This chain connects TRBV7-8 to TRBJ2-7; 8 bases match TRBD2. The CDR3 runs 14 residues. Germline CDR1 is SGHVS and CDR2 is FQNEAQ. The V gene end was trimmed by 5 bases and the J gene end by 5 bases; junction bases not matched to a gene: 8. The CDR3 loop is CASSLWTSTDEQYV. CDR3 nucleotide sequence: TGTGCCAGCAGCCTCTGGACTAGCACGGACGAGCAGTACGTC.

The chain combines TRBV6-4 with TRBJ2-6; D perhaps matches TRBD2 (6 bases). Germline V gene lookup returns CDR1 MRHNA and CDR2 SNTAGT. V lost 7 bases and J lost 0, with 19 bases in between. The CDR3 is made up of 18 amino acids. The CDR3 region has the DNA TGTGCCAGCACACCTTCGGGAGCTTCCCTCTCTGGGGCCAACGTCCTGACTTTC. It specifies CASTPSGASLSGANVLTF.

This clonotype was seen a handful of times. The V and J genes are TRBV12-5 and TRBJ2-2, with TRBD2 matching 7 bases. Germline-derived CDR1 and CDR2 are LGHNT and FRNRAP. The CDR3 has 16 amino acids. V shed 5 bases and J 4 bases; nucleotides not matched to a gene: 10. The CDR3 is CASGLGLGSSTGELFF. CDR3 bases: TGTGCTAGTGGTCTCGGACTAGGGAGTAGCACCGGGGAGCTGTTTTTT.

The rearrangement links TRBV7-8 to TRBJ2-1; 9 bases line up with TRBD1. Per the germline V gene, CDR1 is SGHVS and CDR2 is FQNEAQ. CDR3 length: 15 amino acids. The ends lost 3 bases at V and 12 bases at J; junction bases unmatched: 12. The CDR3 bases are TGTGCCAGCAGCTTCCCGGGACAGGGTATGGAAGGGCAGTTCTTC. It yields the protein CASSFPGQGMEGQFF.

V is TRBV15 and J is TRBJ2-2, with a possible D match to TRBD1 (5 bases). In germline, CDR1 is LNHNV, CDR2 YYDKDF (reference sequence). Trimming shortened V by 6 bases and J by 8 bases, and 19 bases separated the two germline ends. The CDR3 is made up of 15 amino acids. Written as DNA, the CDR3 is TGTGCCACCAGTGGTTCAGGGATCCCAAAAGGGGAGCTGTTTTTT. Translation gives CATSGSGIPKGELFF.

V and J are TRBV7-8 and TRBJ1-1; no clear D gene. The germline V gene has CDR1 SGHVS and CDR2 FQNEAQ. The CDR3 runs 12 residues. V dropped 2 bases and J dropped 11 bases, with 12 bases sitting between them. CDR3 amino acids: CASSLLLSGAFF. CDR3 in DNA: TGTGCCAGCAGCTTACTTTTAAGCGGGGCTTTCTTT.

The chain recombines TRBV6-2 or TRBV6-3 with TRBJ2-1; 8 nucleotides agree with TRBD2. The CDR3 contains 13 residues. Germline-derived CDR1 and CDR2 are MNHEY and SVGEGT. J lost 4 bases, V lost 8 bases, and 4 bases had no gene match. DNA of the CDR3: TGTGCCAGCGGGACTAGGGGTTACAATGAGCAGTTCTTC. It is translated as CASGTRGYNEQFF.

This clonotype came up a few times. The rearrangement joins TRBV7-3 to TRBJ2-1; D is unresolved. The germline V gene has CDR1 SGHTA and CDR2 FQGTGA. V shed 0 bases and J shed 6 bases, with 6 bases lying between them. The CDR3 loop spans 13 amino acids. The CDR3 nucleotides are TGTGCCAGCAGCTTAACTAGCTTCAATGAGCAGTTCTTC. It yields the protein CASSLTSFNEQFF.

The rearrangement uses TRBV7-9 and TRBJ2-1; D is perhaps TRBD1 or TRBD2 (5 bases each). CDR1 and CDR2 (germline): SEHNR, FQNEAQ (reference sequence). V was cut by 5 bases and J by 9 bases, with 14 bases left in between. The CDR3 extends over 13 amino acids. CDR3 coding DNA: TGTGCCAGCAGCCCGTCGTGGGGGAGTGAGCAGTTCTTC. Encoded protein: CASSPSWGSEQFF.

There are a few counts of this clonotype. The rearrangement joins TRBV19 to TRBJ2-5; 12 bases are shared with TRBD2. The CDR3 is made up of 18 amino acids. After removal of 1 base from V and 2 bases from J, the junction contained 8 bases not matched to a gene. In germline, CDR1 is LNHDA, CDR2 SQIVND (reference sequence). The CDR3 coding sequence is TGTGCCAGTAGTATAGCGTTTGGACTAGCGGGGCCACAAGAGACCCAGTACTTC. Translating it yields CASSIAFGLAGPQETQYF. The full variable domain, completed using reference TRBV19 and TRBJ2-5, is DGGITQSPKYLFRKEGQNVTLSCEQNLNHDAMYWYRQDPGQGLRLIYYSQIVNDFQKGDIAEGYSVSREKKESFPLTVTSAQKNPTAFYLCASSIAFGLAGPQETQYFGPGTRLLVL.

This clonotype was observed a few times. The chain recombines TRBV7-9 with TRBJ1-6; D remains unclear. The CDR3 has 16 residues. Germline V gene sequence: CDR1 SEHNR, CDR2 FQNEAQ (reference sequence). V lost 6 bases to trimming and J lost 0 bases, with 12 bases between them. CDR3 bases: TGTGCCAGCAGGGGCAGCGGTCGCTCCTATAATTCACCCCTCCACTTT. Protein sequence: CASRGSGRSYNSPLHF. Full variable domain (missing parts from reference TRBV7-9 and TRBJ1-6): DTGVSQNPRHKITKRGQNVTFRCDPISEHNRLYWYRQTLGQGPEFLTYFQNEAQLEKSRLLSDRFSAERPKGSFSTLEIQRTEQGDSAMYLCASRGSGRSYNSPLHFGNGTRLTVT.

V gene TRBV6-5 combines with J gene TRBJ1-4, with D possibly being TRBD1 (6 bases). The CDR3 runs to 15 residues. The V and J ends lost 10 bases and 5 bases respectively, with 20 bases between them. CDR1 MNHEY and CDR2 SVGAGI come from the germline V gene. The chain's CDR3 is CATGLGAYDNEKLFF. The CDR3 nucleotides read TGTGCCACGGGCTTGGGGGCGTATGACAATGAAAAACTGTTTTTT.

This clonotype was counted only a few times. The gene calls are TRBV20-1 and TRBJ1-6; 8 bases match TRBD1. There are 14 residues in the CDR3. V lost 1 base, J lost 5 bases, and 1 base stayed unmatched. From germline, CDR1 is DFQATT and CDR2 SNEGSKA (reference sequence). The CDR3 protein is CSARGGQDNSPLHF. The CDR3 nucleotides read TGCAGTGCTAGAGGGGGACAGGATAATTCACCCCTCCACTTT.

The chain is built from TRBV4-1 and TRBJ2-7; D tentatively reads TRBD1 or TRBD2 (7 bases each). From germline, CDR1 is MGHRA and CDR2 YSYEKL. The CDR3 is 15 amino acids. V was trimmed by 1 base and J by 3 bases, leaving 13 bases between them. The CDR3 bases are TGCGCCAGCAGCCAAGTCACAGGGGAGGGCTACGAGCAGTACTTC. Amino acids: CASSQVTGEGYEQYF.

This clonotype has only a few counts. The V gene is TRBV13, the J gene TRBJ2-1; D ambiguous. V dropped 5 bases and J dropped 2 bases, with 7 bases sitting between them. The germline gives CDR1 PRHDT, CDR2 FYEKMQ (reference sequence). The CDR3 covers 13 residues. The CDR3 sequence: CASSQTTYNEQFF. The CDR3 coding sequence is TGTGCCAGCAGCCAGACGACCTACAATGAGCAGTTCTTC.

In this sample, this clonotype turned up a few times. The chain combines TRBV5-4 with TRBJ2-1, with 7 bases matching TRBD2. V gave up 0 bases and J gave up 6 bases; unmatched junction bases: 3. This CDR3 region has 14 residues. CDR1 is SGHNT, CDR2 YYREEE, per germline (reference sequence). The CDR3 DNA is TGTGCCAGCAGCTTGGTTGCTAGCGGCAATGAGCAGTTCTTC. It specifies CASSLVASGNEQFF.

V is TRBV6-2 or TRBV6-3 and J is TRBJ2-5; D is ambiguous. Per germline, CDR1 MNHEY and CDR2 SVGEGT. V lost 7 bases and J lost 5, with 20 bases in between. The CDR3 sequence is 15 residues long. This CDR3 is CASTPTADGFETQYF. Written as DNA, the CDR3 is TGTGCCAGCACTCCGACGGCTGATGGCTTTGAGACCCAGTACTTC.